One sample yielded the 17 T cell receptor beta chains listed below, sequenced in a study of T cell responses to AZD1222 COVID-19 vaccine. TCRdb's table, derived via immunoSEQ multiplex PCR, lists solely in-frame clones and lacks some. In the table there are about 120,000 clones, approximately 89% of which are singletons. The starting material was peripheral blood, obtained on day 0 of AZD1222 vaccination. Receptors originate from an adult in good health.

The chain links TRBV29-1 to TRBJ1-2; D not resolved. Trimming took 7 bases from V and 0 from J, leaving 9 bases between them. The length of the CDR3 is 12 residues. From germline, CDR1 is SQVTM and CDR2 ANQGSEA. This CDR3 is CSGQIANYGYTF. The CDR3 DNA is TGCAGCGGACAAATTGCTAACTATGGCTACACCTTC.

This chain links TRBV19 with TRBJ2-3; the D is unclear. The germline CDR1 and CDR2 sequences are LNHDA and SQIVND (reference sequence). Between the trimmed V and J ends, which lost 3 bases and 2 bases, there was a span of 15 bases. The CDR3 runs to 16 residues. CDR3 loop: CASSIPSAGFTDTQYF. The CDR3 DNA is TGTGCCAGTAGTATCCCGTCCGCAGGATTCACAGATACGCAGTATTTT.

V usage is TRBV10-3 and J usage is TRBJ1-5, with D unclear. CDR3 size: 13 residues. Per the germline V gene, CDR1 is ENHRY and CDR2 is SYGVKD. The V gene lost 5 bases and the J gene lost 0 bases, with 5 bases spanning the gap. The CDR3 DNA reads as TGTGCCATCAGTCAGTATAGCAATCAGCCCCAGCATTTT. Protein: CAISQYSNQPQHF.

J is TRBJ1-1 and V is TRBV27; TRBD1 aligns across 7 bases. The CDR3 is 12 residues long. Germline-derived CDR1 and CDR2 are MNHEY and SMNVEV (reference sequence). With V trimmed by 5 bases and J by 9 bases, 6 bases remained unmatched. The CDR3 protein is CASSPWGQKAFF. The CDR3 DNA reads as TGTGCCAGCAGTCCCTGGGGACAGAAAGCTTTCTTT.

This chain connects TRBV5-1 to TRBJ2-5; perhaps TRBD2 as D (6 bases). CDR3 length: 15 amino acids. The germline V gene encodes CDR1 SGHRS and CDR2 YFSETQ. Trimming left V 0 bases short and J 3 bases short, with 12 bases between. Here the CDR3 reads CASSLALGEEETQYF. DNA for the CDR3: TGCGCCAGCAGCTTGGCCCTTGGGGAGGAAGAGACCCAGTACTTC.

The chain combines TRBV11-1 with TRBJ2-5, with D perhaps TRBD1 (5 bases). The V end lost 5 bases, the J end lost 5 bases, and 18 bases lay between the germline ends. Germline loops: CDR1 SGHAT, CDR2 FQDESV (reference sequence). This CDR3 has 15 amino acids. CDR3 sequence (DNA): TGTGCCAGCAGCGAGGACAAGCTCCTGGGGGAGACCCAGTACTTC. It yields the protein CASSEDKLLGETQYF.

This chain connects TRBV6-5 to TRBJ1-5; the D is unclear. V was shortened by 6 bases and J by 0 bases, with 9 bases between the two germline ends. CDR3 size: 14 residues. Germline assignment: CDR1 MNHEY and CDR2 SVGAGI. CDR3 loop: CASRTRYSNQPQHF. CDR3 DNA: TGTGCCAGCAGAACGCGATATAGCAATCAGCCCCAGCATTTT.

The chain links TRBV7-8 to TRBJ1-2, with 10 bases lining up with TRBD1. This CDR3 region has 15 residues. V dropped 5 bases and J dropped 4; count of bases not matched to a gene: 7. Germline-derived CDR1 and CDR2 are SGHVS and FQNEAQ. CDR3 region: CASSAQGTGVYGYTF. The CDR3 coding sequence is TGTGCCAGCAGCGCACAAGGGACAGGGGTCTATGGCTACACCTTC.

V and J are TRBV7-2 and TRBJ2-7, with 8 bases identical to TRBD2. Germline CDR1 reads SGHTA; CDR2 reads FQGNSA. The CDR3 consists of 14 residues. The J segment lost 4 bases and the V segment lost 3 bases, leaving 5 bases of the junction unmatched. Here the CDR3 DNA reads TGTGCCAGCAGCTTTAGCGGGGCGCTTTACGAGCAGTACTTC. Its protein product is CASSFSGALYEQYF.

A single count supports this clone. The rearrangement joins TRBV15 to TRBJ2-3; D is undetermined. Germline loops: CDR1 LNHNV, CDR2 YYDKDF (reference sequence). The V end lost 1 base, the J end lost 4 bases, and 18 bases lay between the germline ends. This CDR3 comprises 17 residues. CDR3 region: CATSRGIMASGSDTQYF. The CDR3 coding sequence is TGTGCCACCAGCAGAGGGATTATGGCATCAGGTTCAGATACGCAGTATTTT.

V usage is TRBV7-9 and J usage is TRBJ2-5; 8 bases align to TRBD1. V was pared by 7 bases and J by 5 bases, with 18 bases of the junction left unmatched. The germline CDR1 and CDR2 sequences are SEHNR and FQNEAQ (reference sequence). The CDR3 is 17 amino acids. The CDR3 protein is CASKDLRQGIIGETQYF. The CDR3 DNA sequence: TGTGCCAGCAAAGACCTCAGACAGGGGATAATTGGGGAGACCCAGTACTTC. Looking up the rest from reference TRBV7-9 and TRBJ2-5 gives the full variable domain: DTGVSQNPRHKITKRGQNVTFRCDPISEHNRLYWYRQTLGQGPEFLTYFQNEAQLEKSRLLSDRFSAERPKGSFSTLEIQRTEQGDSAMYLCASKDLRQGIIGETQYFGPGTRLLVL.

This sequence joins TRBV12-3 or TRBV12-4 and TRBJ2-7; 7 bases fit TRBD2. This CDR3 region has 13 residues. V shed 3 bases and J 6 bases; nucleotides not matched to a gene: 5. Here the CDR3 reads CASSFAGVVEQYF. The CDR3 DNA reads as TGTGCCAGCAGTTTCGCGGGAGTGGTCGAGCAGTACTTC.

V is TRBV23-1 and J is TRBJ1-3, with TRBD1 as a possible D gene (5 bases). TRBV23-1 is an ORF, and what it does is uncertain. V was pared by 4 bases and J by 0 bases, with 22 bases between. The CDR3 length is 19 residues. CDR3 sequence: CASSPTNCGAGGSGNTIYF. Written as DNA, the CDR3 is TGCGCCAGCAGTCCCACCAATTGTGGGGCGGGCGGCTCTGGAAACACCATATATTTT.

V and J are TRBV5-1 and TRBJ1-1, with D maybe TRBD1 (6 bases). Germline V gene data show CDR1 as SGHRS and CDR2 as YFSETQ. V was trimmed by 3 bases and J by 5 bases, leaving 11 bases between them. The CDR3 is made up of 13 amino acids. The DNA for the CDR3 is TGCGCCAGCAGCTCCACCACAGGGACTGAAGCTTTCTTT. Translated: CASSSTTGTEAFF.

The chain employs TRBV21-1 and TRBJ2-2. TRBV21-1 is described as a pseudogene. This CDR3 spans 15 amino acids. The CDR3 sequence is CASSWVKGTTGELFF. Here the CDR3 DNA reads TGTGCCAGCAGCTGGGTGAAGGGAACCACCGGGGAGCTGTTTTTT.

The chain combines TRBV5-8 with TRBJ1-6; D not resolved. Per the germline V gene, CDR1 is SGHTS and CDR2 is YDEGEE. Deletions cut 0 bases from V and 3 bases from J, with 7 bases between. The CDR3 extends over 15 amino acids. CDR3 residues: CASSLGVNYNSPLHF. In DNA, the CDR3 is TGTGCCAGCAGCTTGGGGGTTAACTATAATTCACCCCTCCACTTT.

This clone was seen a handful of times. The J gene is TRBJ1-6, the V gene TRBV6-2 or TRBV6-3; possibly TRBD1 for D (5 bases). With 3 bases removed from V and 6 bases from J, the gap between germline ends came to 9 bases. This CDR3 contains 14 residues. Germline V gene lookup returns CDR1 MNHEY and CDR2 SVGEGT. The CDR3 coding sequence is TGTGCCAGCAGTTATTGGGACCTTAATTCACCCCTCCACTTT. The encoded protein is CASSYWDLNSPLHF.